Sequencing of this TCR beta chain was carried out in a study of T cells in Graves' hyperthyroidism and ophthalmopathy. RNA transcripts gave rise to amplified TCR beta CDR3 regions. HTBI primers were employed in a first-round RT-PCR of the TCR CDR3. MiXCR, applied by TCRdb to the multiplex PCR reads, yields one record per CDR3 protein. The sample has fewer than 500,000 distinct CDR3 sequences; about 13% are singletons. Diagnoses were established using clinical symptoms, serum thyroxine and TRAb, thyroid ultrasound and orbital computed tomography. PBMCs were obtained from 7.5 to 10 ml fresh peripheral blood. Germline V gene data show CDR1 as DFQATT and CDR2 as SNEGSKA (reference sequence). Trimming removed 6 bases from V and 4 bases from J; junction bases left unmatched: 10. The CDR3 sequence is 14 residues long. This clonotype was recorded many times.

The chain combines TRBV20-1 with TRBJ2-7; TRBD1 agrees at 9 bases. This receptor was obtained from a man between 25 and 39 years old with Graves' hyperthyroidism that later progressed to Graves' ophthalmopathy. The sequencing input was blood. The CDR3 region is CSARGDRALYEQYF. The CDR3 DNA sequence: TGCAGTGCGAGGGGGGACAGGGCTCTGTACGAGCAGTACTTC.